What follows is one TCR beta chain and its context. The data stem from a study of blood T cell repertoires in COVID-19. Whole-study context: Some COVID-19 samples were acute and others convalescent; all came from the United States, Italy and Spain. PBMCs, B-cell-depleted T cells, or T cells provided the cDNA or gDNA that made up the material.

Germline CDR1 reads SGHTA; CDR2 reads FQGTGA. Trimming took 2 bases from V and 0 from J, leaving 9 bases between them. CDR3 length equals 15 residues. As originally analysed: Amplification of reference gene primers provided the estimated nucleated cell counts. Assay: immunoSEQ multiplex PCR; the TCRdb copy retains only in-frame clones and omits some. Clonal size and the V and J genes are those of that table, whereas D and trimming came from the DNA. The repertoire holds 300,000 to 400,000 clones, with roughly 86% as singletons. V gene TRBV7-3 combines with J gene TRBJ2-3, with D perhaps matching TRBD1 (5 bases). Sequencing was performed on peripheral blood. The sequence derives from a human donor in a cohort sampled during active COVID-19. The DNA for the CDR3 is TGTGCCAGCAGCTTATTAGGGGTGAGCACAGATACGCAGTATTTT. Its protein is CASSLLGVSTDTQYF. Full variable domain (outside the CDR3, taken from reference TRBV7-3 and TRBJ2-3): GAGVSQTPSNKVTEKGKYVELRCDPISGHTALYWYRQSLGQGPEFLIYFQGTGAADDSGLPNDRFFAVRPEGSVSTLKIQRTERGDSAVYLCASSLLGVSTDTQYFGPGTRLTVL.